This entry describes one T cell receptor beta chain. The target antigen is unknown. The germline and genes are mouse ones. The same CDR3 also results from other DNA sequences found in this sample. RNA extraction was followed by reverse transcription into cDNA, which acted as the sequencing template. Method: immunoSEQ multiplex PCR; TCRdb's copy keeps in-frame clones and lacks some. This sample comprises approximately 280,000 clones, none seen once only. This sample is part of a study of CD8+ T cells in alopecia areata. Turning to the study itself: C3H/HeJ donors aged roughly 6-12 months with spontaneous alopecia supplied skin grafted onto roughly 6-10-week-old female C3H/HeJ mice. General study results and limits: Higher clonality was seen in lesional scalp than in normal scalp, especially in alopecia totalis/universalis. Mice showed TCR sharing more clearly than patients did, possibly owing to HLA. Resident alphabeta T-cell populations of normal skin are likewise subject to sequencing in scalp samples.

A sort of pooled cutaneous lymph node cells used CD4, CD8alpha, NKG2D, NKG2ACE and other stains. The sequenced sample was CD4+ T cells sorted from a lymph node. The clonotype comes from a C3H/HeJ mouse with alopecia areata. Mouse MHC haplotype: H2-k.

The part of the CDR3 DNA that was read is TGTGCCAGCGGTGGGACTGGGGTCTAT. This gives the protein CASGGTGVY. The full CDR3 sequence reads CASGGTGVYEQYF. The V call is TRBV13-2, the J call TRBJ2-7, with 9 bases matching TRBD2. The CDR3 goes on 4 residues after the read ends, and that part is filled in from the germline J gene. The CDR3 has 13 amino acids. The germline V gene has CDR1 NNHNN and CDR2 SYGAGS (reference sequence). V shed 3 bases, J shed 3 bases, and the junction held 1 base outside the gene matches.